This is a list of T cell receptor beta chains from one sample in a study of persistence of HIV-infected CD4 T cells. These TCRs' antigens remain unknown. Here immunoSEQ multiplex PCR was the method, and the copy in TCRdb shows in-frame clones only, minus some. The repertoire holds about 47,000 clones, 91% seen once, with 1.8% in the top ten. Sample: CD4+ T cells sorted from PBMCs after roughly 18-hour stimulation, taken from a patient who received antiretroviral therapy. These TCRs come from an adult man with HIV who was CMV-seropositive. Each CDR3 is given with its conserved first and last residue. D genes are given only for firm matches. For some rows the clone size is stated as once, few or many, or as a class when expanded; others skip it.

D gene	V gene	clone size	J gene	CDR3 protein	CDR3 DNA
NA	TRBV3-1/TRBV3-2	NA	TRBJ2-1	CASSQDVQGRGQFF	TGTGCCAGCAGCCAAGATGTACAGGGGAGGGGGCAGTTCTTC
TRBD1	TRBV7-7	NA	TRBJ2-7	CASSLARDWTGKLGAIIYEQYF	TGTGCCAGCAGCTTAGCGCGGGATTGGACAGGGAAGCTGGGTGCCATTATCTACGAGCAGTACTTC
NA	TRBV5-8	NA	TRBJ1-4	CASSSGALLGEKLFF	TGTGCCAGCAGCTCCGGGGCCTTACTGGGGGAAAAACTGTTTTTT
NA	TRBV19	once	TRBJ2-2	CASSIARGTGELFF	TGTGCCAGTAGTATAGCCCGTGGCACCGGGGAGCTGTTTTTT
NA	TRBV2	NA	TRBJ2-6	CASSEVRVRGANVLTF	TGTGCCAGCAGTGAGGTTAGGGTACGTGGGGCCAACGTCCTGACTTTC
NA	TRBV11-2	NA	TRBJ1-1	CASSFPTGRRGGTEAFF	TGTGCCAGCAGCTTTCCTACAGGGCGCCGAGGAGGGACTGAAGCTTTCTTT
TRBD1	TRBV18	NA	TRBJ2-1	CASSPGQRTYNEQFF	TGTGCCAGCTCACCGGGACAGCGAACCTACAATGAGCAGTTCTTC
NA	TRBV5-6	NA	TRBJ2-5	CGAGVVGQETQYF	TGTGGAGCGGGCGTGGTAGGACAAGAGACCCAGTACTTC
TRBD2	TRBV10-1	NA	TRBJ2-7	CASSPRASGLGGSYEQYF	TGCGCCAGCAGTCCCCGCGCTAGCGGGCTGGGCGGCTCCTACGAGCAGTACTTC
TRBD2	TRBV10-2	NA	TRBJ2-7	CASSESRRGGLHEQYF	TGCGCCAGCAGTGAGTCGCGACGGGGGGGCCTCCACGAGCAGTACTTC
NA	TRBV6-5	NA	TRBJ1-5	CASGSGATFQPQHF	TGTGCCAGCGGAAGCGGAGCGACATTTCAGCCCCAGCATTTT
NA	TRBV28	NA	TRBJ2-7	CASSLAAGEQYF	TGTGCCAGCAGTTTGGCCGCCGGCGAGCAGTACTTC
NA	TRBV28	NA	TRBJ2-3	CASTSGQAWNTQYF	TGTGCCAGCACCTCGGGGCAGGCCTGGAATACGCAGTATTTT
NA	TRBV28	once	TRBJ1-1	CASRTAAYILNTEAFF	TGTGCCAGCAGGACCGCAGCTTATATTTTGAACACTGAAGCTTTCTTT
TRBD1	TRBV18	NA	TRBJ2-1	CASSTGQASFNEQFF	TGTGCCAGCTCGACGGGACAGGCGTCTTTCAATGAGCAGTTCTTC
NA	TRBV14	NA	TRBJ1-1	CASSAHGMNTEAFF	TGTGCCAGCAGCGCCCACGGAATGAACACTGAAGCTTTCTTT
TRBD2	TRBV7-8	NA	TRBJ2-7	CASSSSRGAYEQYF	TGTGCCAGCAGCTCGTCCCGGGGGGCCTACGAGCAGTACTTC
NA	TRBV28	NA	TRBJ1-3	CASSFLGGRGNTIYF	TGTGCCAGCAGTTTCTTGGGGGGTAGGGGGAACACCATATATTTT
TRBD1	TRBV12-3/TRBV12-4	NA	TRBJ2-7	CASSLGDRGKQYF	TGTGCCAGCAGCCTCGGGGACAGGGGCAAGCAGTACTTC
NA	TRBV7-9	NA	TRBJ2-1	CASSLAGGHYNEQFF	TGTGCCAGCAGCTTAGCGGGGGGGCACTACAATGAGCAGTTCTTC
TRBD2	TRBV5-1	NA	TRBJ2-3	CASSERGDRTDTQYF	TGCGCCAGCAGTGAGCGGGGGGACCGCACAGATACGCAGTATTTT
TRBD1	TRBV12-5	NA	TRBJ2-1	CASGSQYGTGSYEQFF	TGTGCTAGTGGTTCCCAATACGGGACAGGGTCTTATGAGCAGTTCTTC
NA	TRBV7-2	few	TRBJ1-6	CASSFLEGNSPLHF	TGTGCCAGCAGCTTTTTGGAGGGTAATTCACCCCTCCACTTT
TRBD2	TRBV18	NA	TRBJ2-1	CASSPPAGGGSWYNEQFF	TGTGCCAGCTCACCACCGGCGGGGGGCGGGTCGTGGTACAATGAGCAGTTCTTC
TRBD2	TRBV5-1	NA	TRBJ2-7	CASSLPGGNSEQYF	TGCGCCAGCAGCTTGCCGGGGGGGAACAGCGAGCAGTACTTC
TRBD1	TRBV19	once	TRBJ1-1	CASSTTGDTEAFF	TGTGCCAGTAGTACGACAGGGGACACTGAAGCTTTCTTT
NA	TRBV7-3	once	TRBJ1-3	CASSLGGSGNTIYF	TGTGCCAGCAGCTTAGGGGGCTCTGGAAACACCATATATTTT
NA	TRBV5-1	NA	TRBJ2-5	CASSLADPSQETQYF	TGCGCCAGCAGCTTGGCTGACCCCAGTCAAGAGACCCAGTACTTC
NA	TRBV6-5	NA	TRBJ1-1	CASIRTQMNTEAFF	TGTGCCAGCATCCGGACTCAAATGAACACTGAAGCTTTCTTT
NA	TRBV7-2	NA	TRBJ2-7	CASSLVRLGNSYEQYF	TGTGCCAGCAGCTTAGTTCGACTAGGTAACTCCTACGAGCAGTACTTC
NA	TRBV20-1	few	TRBJ2-7	CSAKQIYEQYF	TGCAGTGCTAAACAGATTTACGAGCAGTACTTC
NA	TRBV19	few	TRBJ2-7	CASSMGLTNYEQYF	TGTGCCAGTAGTATGGGGTTAACCAACTACGAGCAGTACTTC
TRBD1	TRBV5-1	NA	TRBJ2-7	CASSLTGGTYEQYF	TGCGCCAGCAGCTTGACAGGGGGTACCTACGAGCAGTACTTC
NA	TRBV24-1	few	TRBJ2-1	CATSDPFSSGAGEQFF	TGTGCCACCAGTGATCCTTTCTCCTCAGGGGCCGGTGAGCAGTTCTTC
TRBD2	TRBV3-1/TRBV3-2	NA	TRBJ2-3	CASSQVTSGATDTQYF	TGTGCCAGCAGCCAAGTGACTAGCGGGGCCACAGATACGCAGTATTTT
TRBD1	TRBV14	NA	TRBJ1-2	CASSQEDTGGYGYGYTF	TGTGCCAGCAGCCAAGAAGATACAGGGGGCTATGGCTATGGCTACACCTTC
NA	TRBV3-1/TRBV3-2	once	TRBJ1-2	CASSLMTDGYTF	TGTGCCAGCAGCCTTATGACGGATGGCTACACCTTC
NA	TRBV28	NA	TRBJ2-7	CASSPPTGMRYEQYF	TGTGCCAGCAGTCCCCCCACAGGGATGCGTTACGAGCAGTACTTC
TRBD1	TRBV6-4	NA	TRBJ1-2	CASTTGTGVNYGYTF	TGTGCCAGCACTACCGGGACAGGTGTTAACTATGGCTACACCTTC
NA	TRBV5-1	NA	TRBJ1-3	CASSLRSRRPNSGNTIYF	TGCGCCAGCTCTCTCCGGTCCCGTCGGCCGAACTCTGGAAACACCATATATTTT
TRBD1	TRBV24-1	NA	TRBJ2-7	CATINRGRSYEQYF	TGTGCCACCATTAACAGGGGGCGTAGTTACGAGCAGTACTTC
NA	TRBV5-1	NA	TRBJ2-6	CASSGTARSGANVLTF	TGCGCCAGCTCCGGGACGGCGAGGTCTGGGGCCAACGTCCTGACTTTC
TRBD2	TRBV27	once	TRBJ2-7	CASSLGTGRTNYEQYF	TGTGCCAGCAGTTTAGGGACCGGGAGGACCAATTACGAGCAGTACTTC